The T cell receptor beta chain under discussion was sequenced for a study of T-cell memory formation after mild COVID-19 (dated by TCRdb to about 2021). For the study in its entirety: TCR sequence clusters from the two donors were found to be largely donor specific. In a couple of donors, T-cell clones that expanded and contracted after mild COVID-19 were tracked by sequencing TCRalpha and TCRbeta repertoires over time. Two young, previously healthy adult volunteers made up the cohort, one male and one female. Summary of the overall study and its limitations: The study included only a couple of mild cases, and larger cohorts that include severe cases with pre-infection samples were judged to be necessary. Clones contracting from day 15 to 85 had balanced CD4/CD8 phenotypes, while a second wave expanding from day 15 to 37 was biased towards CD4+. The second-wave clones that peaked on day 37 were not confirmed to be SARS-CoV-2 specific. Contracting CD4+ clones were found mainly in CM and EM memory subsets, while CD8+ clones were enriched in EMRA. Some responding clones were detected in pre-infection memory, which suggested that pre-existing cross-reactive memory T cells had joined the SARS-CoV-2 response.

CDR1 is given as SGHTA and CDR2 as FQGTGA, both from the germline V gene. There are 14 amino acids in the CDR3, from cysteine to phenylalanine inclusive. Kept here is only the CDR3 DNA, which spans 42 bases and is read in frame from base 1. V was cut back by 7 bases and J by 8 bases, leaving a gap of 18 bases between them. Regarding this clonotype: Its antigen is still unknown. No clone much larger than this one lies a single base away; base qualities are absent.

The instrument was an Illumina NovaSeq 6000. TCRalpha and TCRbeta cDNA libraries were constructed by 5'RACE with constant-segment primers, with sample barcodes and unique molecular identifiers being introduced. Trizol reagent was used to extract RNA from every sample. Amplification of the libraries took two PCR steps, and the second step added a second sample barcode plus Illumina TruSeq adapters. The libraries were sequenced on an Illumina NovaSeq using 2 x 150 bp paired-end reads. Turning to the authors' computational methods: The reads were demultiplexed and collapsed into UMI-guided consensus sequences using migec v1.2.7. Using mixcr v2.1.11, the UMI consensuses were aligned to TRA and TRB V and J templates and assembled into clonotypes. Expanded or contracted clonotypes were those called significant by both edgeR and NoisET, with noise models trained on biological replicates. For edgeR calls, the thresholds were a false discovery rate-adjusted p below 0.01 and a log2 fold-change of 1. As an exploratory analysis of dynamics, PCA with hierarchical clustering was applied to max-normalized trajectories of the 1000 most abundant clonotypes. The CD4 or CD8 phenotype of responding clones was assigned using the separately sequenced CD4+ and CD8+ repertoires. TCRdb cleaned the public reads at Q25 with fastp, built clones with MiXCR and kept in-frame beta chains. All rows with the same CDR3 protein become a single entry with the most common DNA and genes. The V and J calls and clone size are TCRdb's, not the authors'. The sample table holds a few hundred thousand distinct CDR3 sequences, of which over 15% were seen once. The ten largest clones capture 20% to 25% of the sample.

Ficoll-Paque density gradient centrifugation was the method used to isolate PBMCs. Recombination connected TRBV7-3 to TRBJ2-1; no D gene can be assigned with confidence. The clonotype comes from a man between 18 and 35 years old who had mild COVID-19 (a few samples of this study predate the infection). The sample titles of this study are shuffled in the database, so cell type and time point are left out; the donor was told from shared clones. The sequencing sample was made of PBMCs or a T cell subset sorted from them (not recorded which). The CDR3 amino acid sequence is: CASKLSPFSDEQFF. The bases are TGTGCCAGCAAGCTTAGTCCCTTTTCGGATGAGCAGTTCTTC. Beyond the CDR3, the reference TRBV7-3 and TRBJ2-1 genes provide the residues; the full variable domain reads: GAGVSQTPSNKVTEKGKYVELRCDPISGHTALYWYRQSLGQGPEFLIYFQGTGAADDSGLPNDRFFAVRPEGSVSTLKIQRTERGDSAVYLCASKLSPFSDEQFFGPGTRLTVL.